One T cell receptor (beta chain) is described in this entry. What it binds is unknown. The data derive from a study of response to subunit inactivated influenza vaccine. Overall study results and limits: The authors suggested that few new T cells are recruited per seasonal influenza vaccination.

TCRdb reprocessed the RT-PCR reads with MiXCR, giving one entry per CDR3 protein. The data hold about 700,000 distinct CDR3 sequences, with about a sixth observed a single time. The CDR3 consists of 16 residues. Germline V gene lookup returns CDR1 SGHTA and CDR2 FQGNSA. V was pared by 4 bases and J by 5 bases, with 11 bases of the junction left unmatched. The rearrangement links TRBV7-2 to TRBJ2-1; 7 bases are shared with TRBD1. The material was PBMCs from blood, obtained about 11 days after vaccination. The sequence was collected from a man aged 45-65 years who received an inactivated influenza vaccine. The CDR3 loop is CASSSRAGGGHNEQFF. DNA for the CDR3: TGTGCCAGCAGCTCCAGGGCAGGGGGTGGCCACAATGAGCAGTTCTTC.